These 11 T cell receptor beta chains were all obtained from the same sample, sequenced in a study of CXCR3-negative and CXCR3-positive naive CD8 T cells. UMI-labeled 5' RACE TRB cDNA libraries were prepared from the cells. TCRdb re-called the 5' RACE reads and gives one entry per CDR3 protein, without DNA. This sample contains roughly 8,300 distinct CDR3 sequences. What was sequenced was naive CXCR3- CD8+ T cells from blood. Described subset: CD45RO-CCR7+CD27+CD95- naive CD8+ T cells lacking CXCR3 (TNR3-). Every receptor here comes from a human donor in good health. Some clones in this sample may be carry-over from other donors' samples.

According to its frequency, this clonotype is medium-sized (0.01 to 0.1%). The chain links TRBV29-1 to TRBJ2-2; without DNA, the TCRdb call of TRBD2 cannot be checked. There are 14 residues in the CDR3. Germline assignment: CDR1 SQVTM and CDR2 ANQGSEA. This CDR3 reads CSVESGQGAGELFF.

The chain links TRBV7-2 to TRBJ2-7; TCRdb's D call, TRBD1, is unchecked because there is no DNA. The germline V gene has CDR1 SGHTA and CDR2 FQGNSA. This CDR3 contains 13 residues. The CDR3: CASSSWDGYEQYF. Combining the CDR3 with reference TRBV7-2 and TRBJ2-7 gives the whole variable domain GAGVSQSPSNKVTEKGKDVELRCDPISGHTALYWYRQSLGQGLEFLIYFQGNSAPDKSGLPSDRFSAERTGGSVSTLTIQRTQQEDSAVYLCASSSWDGYEQYFGPGTRLTVT.

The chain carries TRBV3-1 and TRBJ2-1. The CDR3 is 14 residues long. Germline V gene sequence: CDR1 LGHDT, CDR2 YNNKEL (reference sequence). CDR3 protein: CASSQDGLYNEQFF.

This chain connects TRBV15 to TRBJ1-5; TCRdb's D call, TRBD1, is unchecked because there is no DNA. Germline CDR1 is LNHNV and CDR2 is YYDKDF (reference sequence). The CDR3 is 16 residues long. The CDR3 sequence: CATSSEHRESNQPQHF.

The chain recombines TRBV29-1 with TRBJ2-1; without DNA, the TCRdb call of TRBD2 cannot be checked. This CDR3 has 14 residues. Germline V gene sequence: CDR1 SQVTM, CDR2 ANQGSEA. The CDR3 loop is CSVEGASGWYEQFF.

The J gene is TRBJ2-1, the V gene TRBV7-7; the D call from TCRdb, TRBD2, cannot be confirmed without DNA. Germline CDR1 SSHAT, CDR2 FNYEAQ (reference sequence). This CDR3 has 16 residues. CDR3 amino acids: CASSFAPAGSYNEQFF. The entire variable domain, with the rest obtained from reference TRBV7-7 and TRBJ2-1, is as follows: GAGVSQSPRYKVTKRGQDVTLRCDPISSHATLYWYQQALGQGPEFLTYFNYEAQPDKSGLPSDRFSAERPEGSISTLTIQRTEQRDSAMYRCASSFAPAGSYNEQFFGPGTRLTVL.

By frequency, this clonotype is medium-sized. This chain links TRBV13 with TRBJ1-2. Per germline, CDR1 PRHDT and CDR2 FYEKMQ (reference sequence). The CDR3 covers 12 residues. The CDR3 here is CASSLEYDGYTF.

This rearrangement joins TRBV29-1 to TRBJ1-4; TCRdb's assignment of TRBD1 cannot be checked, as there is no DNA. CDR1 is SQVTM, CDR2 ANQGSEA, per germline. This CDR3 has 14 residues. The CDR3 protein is CSVEPTGVGEKLFF.

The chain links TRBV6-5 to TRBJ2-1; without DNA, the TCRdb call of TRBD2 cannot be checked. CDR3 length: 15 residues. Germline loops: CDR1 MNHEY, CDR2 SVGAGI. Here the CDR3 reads CASSYSGGVVDEQFF.

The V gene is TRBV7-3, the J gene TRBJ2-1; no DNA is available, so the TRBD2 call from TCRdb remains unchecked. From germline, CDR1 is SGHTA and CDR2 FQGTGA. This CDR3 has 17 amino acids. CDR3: CASSAQPGLAGVNEQFF.

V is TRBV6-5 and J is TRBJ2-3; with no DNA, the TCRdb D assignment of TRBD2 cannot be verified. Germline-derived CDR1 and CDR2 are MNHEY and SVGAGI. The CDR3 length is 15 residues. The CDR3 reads CASRKTSGSTDTQYF.